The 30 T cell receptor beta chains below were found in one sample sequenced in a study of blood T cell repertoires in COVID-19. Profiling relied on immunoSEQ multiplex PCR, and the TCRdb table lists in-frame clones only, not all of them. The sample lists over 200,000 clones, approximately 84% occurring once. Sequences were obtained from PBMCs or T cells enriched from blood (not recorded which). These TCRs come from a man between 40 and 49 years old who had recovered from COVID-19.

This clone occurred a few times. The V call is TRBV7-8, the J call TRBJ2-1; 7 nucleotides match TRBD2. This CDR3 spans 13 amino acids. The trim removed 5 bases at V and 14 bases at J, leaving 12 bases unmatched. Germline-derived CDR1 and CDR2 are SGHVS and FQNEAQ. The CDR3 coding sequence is TGTGCCAGCAGCCTGAGGGCGGCGGGAGTGGAGTTCTTC. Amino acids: CASSLRAAGVEFF.

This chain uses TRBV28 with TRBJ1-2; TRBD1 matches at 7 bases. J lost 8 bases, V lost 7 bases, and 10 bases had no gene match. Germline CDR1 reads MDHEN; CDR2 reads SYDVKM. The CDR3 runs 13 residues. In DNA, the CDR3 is TGTGCCAGCACTCTTGACAGGGAGAACGGCTACACCTTC. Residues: CASTLDRENGYTF.

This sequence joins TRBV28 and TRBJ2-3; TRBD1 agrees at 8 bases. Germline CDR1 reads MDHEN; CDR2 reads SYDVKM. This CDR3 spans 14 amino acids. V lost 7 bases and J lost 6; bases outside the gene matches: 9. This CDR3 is CASTFGQGYDTQYF. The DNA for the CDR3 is TGTGCCAGCACCTTTGGACAGGGTTACGATACGCAGTATTTT.

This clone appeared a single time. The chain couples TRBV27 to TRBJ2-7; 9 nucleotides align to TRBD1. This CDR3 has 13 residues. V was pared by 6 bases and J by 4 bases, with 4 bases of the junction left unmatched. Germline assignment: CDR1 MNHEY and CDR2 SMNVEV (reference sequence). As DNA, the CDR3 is TGTGCCAGCAGCCCTGGACAGGGGTACGAGCAGTACTTC. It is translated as CASSPGQGYEQYF.

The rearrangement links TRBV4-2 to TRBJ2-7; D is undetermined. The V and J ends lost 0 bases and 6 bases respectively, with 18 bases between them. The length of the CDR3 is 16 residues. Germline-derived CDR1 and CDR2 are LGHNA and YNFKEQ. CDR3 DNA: TGTGCCAGCAGCCAAGATTCGGTCCGTTTTAGGAGCGAGCAGTACTTC. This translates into CASSQDSVRFRSEQYF.

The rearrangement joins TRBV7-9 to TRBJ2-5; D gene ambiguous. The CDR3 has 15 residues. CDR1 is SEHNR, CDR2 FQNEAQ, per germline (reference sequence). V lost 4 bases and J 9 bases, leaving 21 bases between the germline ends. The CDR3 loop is CASSSDVRSLKAQYF. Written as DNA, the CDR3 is TGTGCCAGCAGCTCCGACGTAAGGAGCCTTAAGGCCCAGTACTTC.

The CDR3 region is CASSIGGRDTGELFF. The CDR3 nucleotides are TGTGCCAGTAGTATAGGTGGGCGGGACACCGGGGAGCTGTTTTTT. The chain recombines TRBV19 with TRBJ2-2, with D perhaps TRBD2 (5 bases). The CDR3 loop spans 15 amino acids. Per germline, CDR1 LNHDA and CDR2 SQIVND (reference sequence). V lost 1 base and J lost 3, with 9 bases in between.

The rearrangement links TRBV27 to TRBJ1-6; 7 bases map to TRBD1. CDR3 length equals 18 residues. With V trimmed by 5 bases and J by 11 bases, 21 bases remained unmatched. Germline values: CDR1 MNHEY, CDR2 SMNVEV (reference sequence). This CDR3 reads CASSNFPILTGVGTPLHF. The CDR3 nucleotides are TGTGCCAGCAGTAACTTCCCCATACTTACAGGGGTCGGTACACCCCTCCACTTT.

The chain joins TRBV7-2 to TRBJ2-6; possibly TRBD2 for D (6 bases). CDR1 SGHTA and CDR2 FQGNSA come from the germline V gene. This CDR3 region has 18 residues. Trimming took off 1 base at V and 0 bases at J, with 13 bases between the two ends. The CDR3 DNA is TGTGCCAGCAGCTTAGTTAGCGGCAGCAGCTCTGGGGCCAACGTCCTGACTTTC. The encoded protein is CASSLVSGSSSGANVLTF.

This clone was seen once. Written as DNA, the CDR3 is TGCGCCAGCAGCTTGGACGAGACAAGCCCCGGGAGGAAACTGTTTTTT. Protein sequence: CASSLDETSPGRKLFF. The chain combines TRBV5-1 with TRBJ1-4; no clear D. V lost 0 bases, J lost 11 bases, and 20 bases lay in between. Germline V gives CDR1 SGHRS, CDR2 YFSETQ. The CDR3 contains 16 residues.

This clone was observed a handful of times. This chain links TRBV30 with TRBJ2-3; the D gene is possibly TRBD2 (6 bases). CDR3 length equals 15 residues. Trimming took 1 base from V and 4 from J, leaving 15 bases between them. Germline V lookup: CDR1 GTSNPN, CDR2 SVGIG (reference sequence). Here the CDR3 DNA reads TGTGCCTGGAGTGCGGGACTGTCGGATCCAGATACGCAGTATTTT. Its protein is CAWSAGLSDPDTQYF.

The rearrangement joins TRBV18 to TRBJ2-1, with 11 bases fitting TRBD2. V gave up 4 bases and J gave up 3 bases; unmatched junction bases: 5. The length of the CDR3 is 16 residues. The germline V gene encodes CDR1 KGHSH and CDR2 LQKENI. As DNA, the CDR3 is TGTGCCAGCTCACTCCCGGGACTAGCGGTCTACAATGAGCAGTTCTTC. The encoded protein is CASSLPGLAVYNEQFF.

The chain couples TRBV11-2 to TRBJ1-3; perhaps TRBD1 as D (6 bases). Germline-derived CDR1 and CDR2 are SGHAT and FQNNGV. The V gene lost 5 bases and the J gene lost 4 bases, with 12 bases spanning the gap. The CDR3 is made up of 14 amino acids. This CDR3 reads CASSPTGPGNTIYF. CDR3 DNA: TGTGCCAGCAGCCCCACAGGGCCCGGAAACACCATATATTTT.

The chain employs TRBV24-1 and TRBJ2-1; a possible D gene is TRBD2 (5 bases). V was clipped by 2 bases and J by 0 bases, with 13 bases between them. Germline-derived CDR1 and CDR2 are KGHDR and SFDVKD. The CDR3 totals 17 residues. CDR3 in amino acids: CATSDSVGLASYNEQFF. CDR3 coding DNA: TGTGCCACCAGTGATTCCGTCGGGCTAGCCTCCTACAATGAGCAGTTCTTC.

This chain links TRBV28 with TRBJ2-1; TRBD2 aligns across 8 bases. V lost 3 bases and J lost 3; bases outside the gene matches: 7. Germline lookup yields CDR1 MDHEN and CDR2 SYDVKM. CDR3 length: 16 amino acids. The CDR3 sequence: CASSLGRGVLYNEQFF. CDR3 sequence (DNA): TGTGCCAGCAGTTTGGGGCGGGGGGTACTCTACAATGAGCAGTTCTTC. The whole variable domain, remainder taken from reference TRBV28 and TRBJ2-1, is DVKVTQSSRYLVKRTGEKVFLECVQDMDHENMFWYRQDPGLGLRLIYFSYDVKMKEKGDIPEGYSVSREKKERFSLILESASTNQTSMYLCASSLGRGVLYNEQFFGPGTRLTVL.

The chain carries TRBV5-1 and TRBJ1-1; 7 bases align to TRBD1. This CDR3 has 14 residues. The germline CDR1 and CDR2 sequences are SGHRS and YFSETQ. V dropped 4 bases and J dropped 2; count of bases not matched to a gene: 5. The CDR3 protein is CASSQGGDNTEAFF. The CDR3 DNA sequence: TGCGCCAGCAGCCAAGGGGGCGATAACACTGAAGCTTTCTTT.

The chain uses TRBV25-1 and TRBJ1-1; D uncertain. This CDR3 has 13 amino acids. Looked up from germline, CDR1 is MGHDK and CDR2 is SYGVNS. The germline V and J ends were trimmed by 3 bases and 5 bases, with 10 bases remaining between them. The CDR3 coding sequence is TGTGCCAGCAGTGACCGAGGGAGGACTGAAGCTTTCTTT. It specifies CASSDRGRTEAFF.

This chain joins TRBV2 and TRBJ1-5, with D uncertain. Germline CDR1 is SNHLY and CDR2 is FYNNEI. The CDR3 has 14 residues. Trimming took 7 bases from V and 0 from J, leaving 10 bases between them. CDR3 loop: CASTTTYSNQPQHF. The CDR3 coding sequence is TGTGCCAGCACCACGACTTATAGCAATCAGCCCCAGCATTTT. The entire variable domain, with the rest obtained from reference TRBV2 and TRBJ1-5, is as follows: EPEVTQTPSHQVTQMGQEVILRCVPISNHLYFYWYRQILGQKVEFLVSFYNNEISEKSEIFDDQFSVERPDGSNFTLKIRSTKLEDSAMYFCASTTTYSNQPQHFGDGTRLSIL.

In DNA, the CDR3 is TGTGCCAGCAGGTACGACAGGGCTCGCGGCTACACCTTC. It yields the protein CASRYDRARGYTF. The chain combines TRBV6-5 with TRBJ1-2; 7 bases line up with TRBD1. CDR3 size: 13 residues. Germline values: CDR1 MNHEY, CDR2 SVGAGI. Trimming removed 6 bases from V and 8 bases from J; junction bases left unmatched: 9.

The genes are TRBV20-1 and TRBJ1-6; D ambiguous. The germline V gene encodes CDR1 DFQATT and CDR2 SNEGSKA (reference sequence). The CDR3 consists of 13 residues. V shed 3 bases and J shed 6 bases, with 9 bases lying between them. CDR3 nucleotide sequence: TGCAGTGCTAGTAGCGTTACTAATTCACCCCTCCACTTT. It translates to CSASSVTNSPLHF.

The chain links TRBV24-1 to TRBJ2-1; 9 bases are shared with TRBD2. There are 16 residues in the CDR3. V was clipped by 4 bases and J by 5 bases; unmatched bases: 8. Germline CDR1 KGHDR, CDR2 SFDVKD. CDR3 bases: TGTGCCACCAGTGACCCCGGACTAGCGTACAACAATGAGCAGTTCTTC. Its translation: CATSDPGLAYNNEQFF.

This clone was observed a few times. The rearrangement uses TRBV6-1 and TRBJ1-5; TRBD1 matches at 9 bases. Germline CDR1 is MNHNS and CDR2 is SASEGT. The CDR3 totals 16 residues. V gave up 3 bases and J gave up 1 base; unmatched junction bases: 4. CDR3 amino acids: CASSERQGESNQPQHF. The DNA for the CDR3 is TGTGCCAGCAGTGAGAGACAGGGGGAAAGCAATCAGCCCCAGCATTTT.

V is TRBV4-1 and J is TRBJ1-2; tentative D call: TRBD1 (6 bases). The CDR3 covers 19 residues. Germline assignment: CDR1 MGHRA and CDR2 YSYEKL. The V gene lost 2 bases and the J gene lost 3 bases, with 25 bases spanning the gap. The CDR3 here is CASSQLLGRGTTRHYGYTF. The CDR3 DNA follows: TGCGCCAGCAGCCAACTGCTGGGCAGGGGCACGACGAGGCACTATGGCTACACCTTC.

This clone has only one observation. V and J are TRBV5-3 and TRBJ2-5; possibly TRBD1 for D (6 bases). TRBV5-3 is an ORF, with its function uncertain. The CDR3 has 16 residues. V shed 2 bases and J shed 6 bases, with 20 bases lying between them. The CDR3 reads CARSFSGTLPLQTQYF. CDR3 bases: TGTGCCAGAAGCTTCTCCGGGACACTGCCACTGCAGACCCAGTACTTC.

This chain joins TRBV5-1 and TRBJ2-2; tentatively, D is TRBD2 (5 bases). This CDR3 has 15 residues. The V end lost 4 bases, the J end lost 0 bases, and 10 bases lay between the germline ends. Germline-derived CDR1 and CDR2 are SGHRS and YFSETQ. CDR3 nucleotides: TGCGCCAGCAGCCCAATAGCGACGAACACCGGGGAGCTGTTTTTT. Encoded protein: CASSPIATNTGELFF.

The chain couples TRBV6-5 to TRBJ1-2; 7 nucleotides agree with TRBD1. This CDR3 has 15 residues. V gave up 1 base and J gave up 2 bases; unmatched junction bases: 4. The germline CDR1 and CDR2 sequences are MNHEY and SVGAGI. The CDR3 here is CASSYWQGENYGYTF. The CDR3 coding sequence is TGTGCCAGCAGTTACTGGCAGGGGGAGAACTATGGCTACACCTTC.

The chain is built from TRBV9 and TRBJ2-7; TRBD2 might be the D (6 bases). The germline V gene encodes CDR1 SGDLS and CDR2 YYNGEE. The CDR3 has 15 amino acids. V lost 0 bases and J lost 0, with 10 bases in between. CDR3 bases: TGTGCCAGCAGCGTAGGGCGGGGAAGCTCCTACGAGCAGTACTTC. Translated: CASSVGRGSSYEQYF.

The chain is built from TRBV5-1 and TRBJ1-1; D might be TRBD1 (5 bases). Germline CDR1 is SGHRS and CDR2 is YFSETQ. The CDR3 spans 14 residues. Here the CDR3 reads CASEEGALNTEAFF. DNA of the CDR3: TGCGCATCCGAAGAAGGGGCGCTGAACACTGAAGCTTTCTTT.

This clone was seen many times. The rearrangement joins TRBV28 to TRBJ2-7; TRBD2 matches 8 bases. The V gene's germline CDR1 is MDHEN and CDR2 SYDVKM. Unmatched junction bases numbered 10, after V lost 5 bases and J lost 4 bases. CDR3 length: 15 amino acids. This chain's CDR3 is CASSNPTGGGYEQYF. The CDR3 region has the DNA TGTGCCAGCAGTAACCCGACAGGCGGGGGGTACGAGCAGTACTTC.

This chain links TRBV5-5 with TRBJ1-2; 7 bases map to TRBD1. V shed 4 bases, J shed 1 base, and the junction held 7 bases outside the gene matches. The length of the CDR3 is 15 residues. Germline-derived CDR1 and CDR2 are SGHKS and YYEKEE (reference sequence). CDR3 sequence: CASSPMGQSNYGYTF. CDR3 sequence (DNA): TGTGCCAGCAGCCCTATGGGACAGAGTAACTATGGCTACACCTTC.